This T cell receptor beta chain originates from a study of T cell clonality in common variable immunodeficiency. Notes on the study in general: Compared with healthy controls, CVID subjects showed increased TCRbeta clonality, mostly in about a third.

Assay: immunoSEQ multiplex PCR; the TCRdb copy retains only in-frame clones and omits some. The specimen has about 39,000 clones, none found just once. The CDR3 is 18 residues long. The V gene end was trimmed by 3 bases and the J gene end by 3 bases; junction bases not matched to a gene: 13. Germline assignment: CDR1 SGHRS and CDR2 YFSETQ. This clone was detected ten times or more. Its antigen is not identified. The CDR3 end falls 3 residues outside the read, so it is completed with the germline J gene. Sequencing input: peripheral blood mononuclear cells. The receptor comes from a person between 18 and 75 years old in good health. This chain uses TRBV5-1 with TRBJ2-3; 10 nucleotides match TRBD2. The DNA read from the CDR3 is TGCGCCAGCAGCTCGCAACCCCCTACTAGCGGGGTTACAGATACG. Translating it yields CASSSQPPTSGVTDT. The whole CDR3 protein reads CASSSQPPTSGVTDTQYF.